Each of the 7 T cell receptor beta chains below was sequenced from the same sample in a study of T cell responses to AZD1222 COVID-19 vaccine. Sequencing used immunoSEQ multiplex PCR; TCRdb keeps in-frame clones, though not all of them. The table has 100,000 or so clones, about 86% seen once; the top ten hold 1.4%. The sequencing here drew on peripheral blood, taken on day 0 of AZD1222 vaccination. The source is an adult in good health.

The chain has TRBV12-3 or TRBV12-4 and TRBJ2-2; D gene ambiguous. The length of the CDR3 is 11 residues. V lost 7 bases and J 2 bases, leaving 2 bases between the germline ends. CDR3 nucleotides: TGTGCCAGCACTAACACCGGGGAGCTGTTTTTT. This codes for CASTNTGELFF.

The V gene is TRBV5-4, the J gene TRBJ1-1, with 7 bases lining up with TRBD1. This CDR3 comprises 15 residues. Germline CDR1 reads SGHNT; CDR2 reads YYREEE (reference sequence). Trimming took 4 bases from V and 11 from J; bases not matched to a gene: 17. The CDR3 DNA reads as TGTGCCAGCAGCGCTCCCGGGACAGAAGTCGTGGGGGCTTTCTTT. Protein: CASSAPGTEVVGAFF.

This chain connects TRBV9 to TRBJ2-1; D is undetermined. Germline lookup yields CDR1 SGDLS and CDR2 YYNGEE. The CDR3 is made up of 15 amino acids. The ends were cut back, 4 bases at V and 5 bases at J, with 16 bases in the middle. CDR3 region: CASSPRPLGDNEQFF. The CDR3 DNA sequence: TGTGCCAGCAGCCCACGCCCCTTAGGTGACAATGAGCAGTTCTTC.

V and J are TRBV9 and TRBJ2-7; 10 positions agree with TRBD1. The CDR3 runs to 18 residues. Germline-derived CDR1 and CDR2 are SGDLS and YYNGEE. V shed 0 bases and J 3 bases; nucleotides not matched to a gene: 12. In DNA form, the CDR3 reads TGTGCCAGCAGCGTAGGAGGATTGGGACAGGGGTCTCTCTACGAGCAGTACTTC. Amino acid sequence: CASSVGGLGQGSLYEQYF.

CDR3 amino acids: CASSIGAYNNEQFF. CDR3 nucleotides: TGTGCCAGTAGTATAGGGGCTTACAACAATGAGCAGTTCTTC. The J gene is TRBJ2-1, the V gene TRBV19, with no clear D. Trimming pared 1 base from V and 5 bases from J, leaving 9 bases between. Germline-derived CDR1 and CDR2 are LNHDA and SQIVND (reference sequence). The CDR3 contains 14 residues. Combining the CDR3 with reference TRBV19 and TRBJ2-1 gives the whole variable domain DGGITQSPKYLFRKEGQNVTLSCEQNLNHDAMYWYRQDPGQGLRLIYYSQIVNDFQKGDIAEGYSVSREKKESFPLTVTSAQKNPTAFYLCASSIGAYNNEQFFGPGTRLTVL.

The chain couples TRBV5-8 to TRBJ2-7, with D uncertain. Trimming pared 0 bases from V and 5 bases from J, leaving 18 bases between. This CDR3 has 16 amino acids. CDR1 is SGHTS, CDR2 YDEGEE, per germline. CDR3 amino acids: CASSLAYDPEFHEQYF. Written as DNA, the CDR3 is TGTGCCAGCAGCTTGGCCTACGACCCCGAGTTCCACGAGCAGTACTTC.

The chain's CDR3 is CASSPAPGDLSGNTIYF. DNA of the CDR3: TGTGCCAGCAGTCCCGCCCCGGGGGATCTCTCTGGAAACACCATATATTTT. This chain links TRBV27 with TRBJ1-3, with a tentative D call TRBD1 (5 bases). The CDR3 runs 17 residues. CDR1 and CDR2 from the germline V gene are MNHEY and SMNVEV (reference sequence). V dropped 5 bases and J dropped 0 bases, with 17 bases sitting between them.